The subject of this entry is one TCR beta chain. What it recognizes is unknown. The CDR3 spans 14 residues. CDR1 is WSHSY, CDR2 SAAADI, per germline. Trimming cost V 0 bases and J 9 bases, with 12 bases left between them. This entry comes from a study of cytomegalovirus exposure and HLA in healthy donors. The wider study: Genetic ancestry analysis placed about 84% of the 398 donors that were genotyped in the Caucasian-associated cluster.

Healthy individuals who donated bone marrow served as the donors. Study-level points and caveats: When the data were analyzed later, several of the most significant clusters appeared to be linked to common viral pathogens. In vitro testing confirmed a few CMV-associated chains as specific for CMV antigens.

This PCR relied on a set of 60 Vbeta primers and 13 Jbeta primers. TCRdb's copy holds only in-frame clones and misses some; the assay was immunoSEQ multiplex PCR. The sample holds roughly 130,000 clones, approximately 66% seen once. Sequences were obtained from PBMCs. J is TRBJ1-5 and V is TRBV10-2; unclear D gene. The TCR sequence derives from a woman between 35 and 50 years old in good health and CMV-seropositive. In DNA, the CDR3 is TGCGCCAGCAGTGAGTCGAGGAGCAGAACGCCCCAGCATTTT. Amino acids: CASSESRSRTPQHF.